This note documents a single T cell receptor (beta chain) sequence. Its antigen is undetermined. V gave up 5 bases and J gave up 2 bases, with 10 bases separating them. Germline V gene data show CDR1 as SEHNR and CDR2 as FQNEAQ (reference sequence). The CDR3 is 14 amino acids. The PCR employed 60 Vbeta primers together with 13 Jbeta primers. Some clones are missing from TCRdb's copy, which holds only in-frame ones; the method was immunoSEQ multiplex PCR. The sample carries 90,000 to 140,000 clones, around 80% recorded once. This sample is part of a study of cytomegalovirus exposure and HLA in healthy donors. Background on the study: Of 300 to 500 genotyped donors, about 81% clustered with self-reported Caucasian donors. General study findings and limits: Researchers reported from a later analysis that most CMV-associated TCR beta chains appeared HLA-restricted. HLA-A and HLA-B allele assignments for most subjects were reportedly predicted accurately using TCR beta sequences. By HLA locus, TCR association rates varied in a later analysis, with DRB1 showing the most and HLA-C the fewest.

Sequenced: PBMCs. The V gene is TRBV7-9, the J gene TRBJ1-3; possible D gene TRBD1, 5 bases. The sequence was collected from a man aged 25-45 years in good health and CMV-seropositive. The CDR3 region has the DNA TGTGCCAGCAGCCAACAGGCCCCTGGAAACACCATATATTTT. It yields the protein CASSQQAPGNTIYF.